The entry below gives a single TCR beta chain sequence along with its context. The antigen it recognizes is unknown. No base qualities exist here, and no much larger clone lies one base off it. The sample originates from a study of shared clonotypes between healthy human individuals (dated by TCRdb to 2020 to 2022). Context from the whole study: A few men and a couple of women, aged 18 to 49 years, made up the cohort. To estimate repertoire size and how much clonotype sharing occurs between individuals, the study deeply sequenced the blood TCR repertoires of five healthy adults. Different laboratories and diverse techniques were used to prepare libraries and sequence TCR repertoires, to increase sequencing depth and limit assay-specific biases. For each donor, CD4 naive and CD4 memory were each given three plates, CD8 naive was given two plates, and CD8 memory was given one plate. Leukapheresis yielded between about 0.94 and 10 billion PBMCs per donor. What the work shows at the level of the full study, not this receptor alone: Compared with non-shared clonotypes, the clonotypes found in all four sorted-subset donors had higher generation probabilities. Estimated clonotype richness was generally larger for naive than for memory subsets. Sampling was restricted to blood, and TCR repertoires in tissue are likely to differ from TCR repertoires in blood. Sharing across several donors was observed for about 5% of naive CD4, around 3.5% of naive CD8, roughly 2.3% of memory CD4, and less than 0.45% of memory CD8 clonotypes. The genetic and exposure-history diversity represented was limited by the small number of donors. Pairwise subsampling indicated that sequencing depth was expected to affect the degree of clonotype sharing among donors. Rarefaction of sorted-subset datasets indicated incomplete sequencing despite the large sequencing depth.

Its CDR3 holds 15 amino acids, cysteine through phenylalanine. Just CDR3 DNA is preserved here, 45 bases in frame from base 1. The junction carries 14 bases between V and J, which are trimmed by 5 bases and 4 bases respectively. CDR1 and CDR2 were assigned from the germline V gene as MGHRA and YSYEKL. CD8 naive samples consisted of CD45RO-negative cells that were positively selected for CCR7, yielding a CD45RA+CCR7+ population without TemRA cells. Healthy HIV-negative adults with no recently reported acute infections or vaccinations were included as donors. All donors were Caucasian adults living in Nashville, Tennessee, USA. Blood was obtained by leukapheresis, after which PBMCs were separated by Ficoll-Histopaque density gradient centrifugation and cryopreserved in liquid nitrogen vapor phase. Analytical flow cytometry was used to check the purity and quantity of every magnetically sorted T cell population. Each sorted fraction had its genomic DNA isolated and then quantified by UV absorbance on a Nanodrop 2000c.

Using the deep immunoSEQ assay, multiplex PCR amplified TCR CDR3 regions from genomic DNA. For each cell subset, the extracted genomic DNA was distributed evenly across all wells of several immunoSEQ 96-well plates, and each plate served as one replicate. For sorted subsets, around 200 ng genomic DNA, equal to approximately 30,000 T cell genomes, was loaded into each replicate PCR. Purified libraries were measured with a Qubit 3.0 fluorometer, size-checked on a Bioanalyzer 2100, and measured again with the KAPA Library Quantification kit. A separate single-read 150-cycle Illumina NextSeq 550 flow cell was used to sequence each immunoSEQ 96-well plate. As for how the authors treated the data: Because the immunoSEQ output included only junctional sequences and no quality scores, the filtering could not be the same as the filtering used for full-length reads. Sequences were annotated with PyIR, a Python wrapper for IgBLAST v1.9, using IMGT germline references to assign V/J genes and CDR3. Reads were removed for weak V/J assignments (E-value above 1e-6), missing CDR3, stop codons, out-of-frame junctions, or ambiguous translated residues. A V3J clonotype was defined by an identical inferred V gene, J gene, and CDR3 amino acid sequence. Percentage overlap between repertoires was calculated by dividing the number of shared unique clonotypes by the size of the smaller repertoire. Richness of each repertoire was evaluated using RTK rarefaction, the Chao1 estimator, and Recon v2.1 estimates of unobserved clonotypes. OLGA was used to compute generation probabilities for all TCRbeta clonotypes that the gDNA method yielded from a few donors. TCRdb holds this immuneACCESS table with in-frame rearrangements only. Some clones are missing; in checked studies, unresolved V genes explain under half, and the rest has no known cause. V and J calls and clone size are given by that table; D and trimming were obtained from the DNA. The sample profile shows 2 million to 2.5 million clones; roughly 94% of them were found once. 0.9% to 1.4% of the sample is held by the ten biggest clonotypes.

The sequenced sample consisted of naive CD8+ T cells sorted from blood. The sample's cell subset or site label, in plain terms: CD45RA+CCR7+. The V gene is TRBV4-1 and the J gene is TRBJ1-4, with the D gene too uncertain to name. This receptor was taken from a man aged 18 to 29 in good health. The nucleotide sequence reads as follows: TGCGCCAGCAGCGCACCGCAGGAGATTAATGAAAAACTGTTTTTT. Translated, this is CASSAPQEINEKLFF.